A single sample is the source of the 30 T cell receptor beta chains below, sequenced in a study of graft-versus-host responses after intestinal transplantation. The antigens for these receptors are not known. Clones were read by immunoSEQ multiplex PCR, and TCRdb kept only the in-frame ones, dropping some. The data contain tens of thousands of clones, nearly 90% of them singletons. The sample was unstimulated CD8+ T cells sorted from spleen or lymph node cells, taken before transplant. The receptors here all came from a human donor who was the organ donor for an intestinal transplant.

The rearrangement joins TRBV6-6 to TRBJ1-1; weak D call: TRBD1 (5 bases). Deletions cut 5 bases from V and 5 bases from J, with 15 bases between. The CDR3 is made up of 14 amino acids. Germline V CDR1 and CDR2: MNHNY, SVGAGI (reference sequence). DNA of the CDR3: TGTGCCAGCAGTCTCCCAGGGTCAACGACTGAAGCTTTCTTT. Translation: CASSLPGSTTEAFF.

The chain combines TRBV19 with TRBJ1-4, with 9 positions matching TRBD1. The germline V gene has CDR1 LNHDA and CDR2 SQIVND (reference sequence). The CDR3 runs to 14 residues. V lost 7 bases and J lost 8; bases outside the gene matches: 8. CDR3 DNA: TGTGCCAGTAAGACAGGGGGACCCCCCGAAAAACTGTTTTTT. This encodes CASKTGGPPEKLFF.

The CDR3: CASSQLAGGRDGELFF. As DNA, the CDR3 is TGTGCCAGCAGCCAGCTAGCGGGGGGGCGCGACGGGGAGCTGTTTTTT. The chain uses TRBV7-2 and TRBJ2-2, with 12 bases fitting TRBD2. V gave up 5 bases and J gave up 7 bases; unmatched junction bases: 8. The CDR3 runs to 16 residues. Germline-derived CDR1 and CDR2 are SGHTA and FQGNSA.

In DNA, the CDR3 is TGTGCCAGCAGCCCCGGGACAGCAAGCTCCTACGAGCAGTACGTC. As protein: CASSPGTASSYEQYV. The chain employs TRBV7-9 and TRBJ2-7; TRBD1 matches at 7 bases. The V gene end was trimmed by 5 bases and the J gene end by 0 bases; junction bases not matched to a gene: 7. Germline-derived CDR1 and CDR2 are SEHNR and FQNEAQ (reference sequence). The CDR3 covers 15 residues.

V and J are TRBV27 and TRBJ2-7; 8 bases map to TRBD1. V lost 3 bases to trimming and J lost 3 bases; unmatched junction nucleotides: 7. Per the germline V gene, CDR1 is MNHEY and CDR2 is SMNVEV (reference sequence). The CDR3 is made up of 15 amino acids. The CDR3 coding sequence is TGTGCCAGCAGTTTCTCTTTGACAGGGGACTACGAGCAGTACGTC. This translates into CASSFSLTGDYEQYV.

The chain carries TRBV27 and TRBJ2-3; a weak D match, TRBD2 (5 bases). V was clipped by 5 bases and J by 2 bases, with 17 bases between them. The germline CDR1 and CDR2 sequences are MNHEY and SMNVEV (reference sequence). The CDR3 totals 16 residues. The CDR3 region is CASSPPGDGPTDTQYF. CDR3 DNA: TGTGCCAGCAGTCCCCCCGGGGATGGACCCACAGATACGCAGTATTTT.

The DNA of the CDR3 is TGTGCCAGCAGTTACTCGATCAGGGACTACGAGCAGTACGTC. This translates into CASSYSIRDYEQYV. This chain connects TRBV6-6 to TRBJ2-7, with D perhaps TRBD1 (5 bases). CDR1 MNHNY and CDR2 SVGAGI come from the germline V gene (reference sequence). The CDR3 runs 14 residues. V lost 0 bases and J lost 3, with 9 bases in between.

The chain is built from TRBV6-4 and TRBJ2-2, with a possible D match to TRBD1 (5 bases). The V gene lost 2 bases and the J gene lost 6 bases, with 13 bases spanning the gap. This CDR3 is 15 amino acids long. Germline-derived CDR1 and CDR2 are MRHNA and SNTAGT. The CDR3 region has the DNA TGTGCCAGCAGTGACGTCCCTTTAGGGGCCGGGGAGCTGTTTTTT. Protein product: CASSDVPLGAGELFF.

The chain uses TRBV6-5 and TRBJ2-1, with D hard to call. The CDR3 contains 13 residues. Trimming removed 0 bases from V and 5 bases from J, with 5 bases in between. The germline V gene encodes CDR1 MNHEY and CDR2 SVGAGI. The DNA for the CDR3 is TGTGCCAGCAGTTACTCGAAGCACAATGAGCAGTTCTTC. Translating it yields CASSYSKHNEQFF.

The J gene is TRBJ1-5, the V gene TRBV30; D may be TRBD1 (6 bases). This CDR3 is built from 12 residues. The ends were cut back, 2 bases at V and 7 bases at J, with 9 bases in the middle. Per germline, CDR1 GTSNPN and CDR2 SVGIG (reference sequence). The CDR3 coding sequence is TGTGCCTGGAGTATAGGGGGACAGCCCCAGCATTTT. It yields the protein CAWSIGGQPQHF.

The rearrangement uses TRBV28 and TRBJ2-2; weak D call: TRBD2 (5 bases). Trimming left V 5 bases short and J 5 bases short, with 15 bases between. CDR1 MDHEN and CDR2 SYDVKM come from the germline V gene. The CDR3 consists of 15 residues. For the CDR3, the DNA is TGTGCCAGCAGTCATAGCGTATTGGGGACCGGGGAGCTGTTTTTT. Its translation is CASSHSVLGTGELFF.

In this sample, this clone turned up a few times. The CDR3 DNA sequence: TGTGCCAGCAGTTCAGAAATAGCTACACCATCCGACAATGAGCAGTTCTTC. It is translated as CASSSEIATPSDNEQFF. V and J are TRBV21-1 and TRBJ2-1; the table's D call, TRBD2, was not checked against the DNA. TRBV21-1 is described as a pseudogene. CDR3 size: 17 residues.

This chain connects TRBV11-2 to TRBJ2-3, with a possible D match to TRBD1 (6 bases). CDR1 and CDR2 (germline): SGHAT, FQNNGV. The germline V and J ends were trimmed by 1 base and 2 bases, with 10 bases remaining between them. The CDR3 contains 15 residues. CDR3 loop: CASSLAGDNTDTQYF. Here the CDR3 DNA reads TGTGCCAGCAGCTTAGCAGGGGATAACACAGATACGCAGTATTTT.

This clone was seen only once. The genes are TRBV19 and TRBJ2-3; 7 nucleotides align to TRBD2. CDR1 and CDR2 from the germline V gene are LNHDA and SQIVND (reference sequence). With 3 bases clipped from V and 5 bases from J, the junction kept 5 bases outside the gene matches. There are 14 residues in the CDR3. The CDR3 loop reads CASSIIREGDTQYF. In DNA, the CDR3 is TGTGCCAGTAGTATCATCAGGGAGGGAGATACGCAGTATTTT.

The chain joins TRBV4-1 to TRBJ2-5, with 8 bases that match TRBD2. Germline lookup yields CDR1 MGHRA and CDR2 YSYEKL. This CDR3 comprises 16 residues. The junction had 9 bases not matched to a gene; V was cut back by 4 bases and J by 2 bases. The CDR3 coding sequence is TGCGCCAGCAGCCCCGGGACTAGGAGGGGGCAAGAGACCCAGTACTTC. Amino acids: CASSPGTRRGQETQYF.

The rearrangement links TRBV7-9 to TRBJ1-2; TRBD1 matches at 8 bases. Germline V gives CDR1 SEHNR, CDR2 FQNEAQ (reference sequence). V gave up 1 base and J gave up 6 bases; unmatched junction bases: 10. This CDR3 region has 16 residues. The CDR3 DNA reads as TGTGCCAGCAGCTTAGGGCTCCAGGACAGGGTAAATGGCTACACCTTC. This encodes CASSLGLQDRVNGYTF.

The V and J genes are TRBV10-3 and TRBJ1-6; 7 bases match TRBD1. Per germline, CDR1 ENHRY and CDR2 SYGVKD. The CDR3 is made up of 15 amino acids. The V segment lost 3 bases and the J segment 4 bases; nucleotides outside the gene matches: 3. The DNA of the CDR3 is TGTGCCATCAGTGATACACAGGGGTATAATTCACCCCTCCACTTT. As protein: CAISDTQGYNSPLHF.

This rearrangement joins TRBV4-1 to TRBJ2-3, with 16 bases identical to TRBD2. The J segment lost 6 bases and the V segment lost 3 bases, leaving 6 bases of the junction unmatched. The CDR3 consists of 17 residues. Germline V gene sequence: CDR1 MGHRA, CDR2 YSYEKL. In DNA form, the CDR3 reads TGCGCCAGCAGCCATTCATCGGGACTAGCGGGGGGGGATACGCAGTATTTT. This gives the protein CASSHSSGLAGGDTQYF.

The rearrangement uses TRBV2 and TRBJ2-3; perhaps TRBD2 as D (5 bases). Germline V gene data show CDR1 as SNHLY and CDR2 as FYNNEI. Trimming left V 2 bases short and J 0 bases short, with 9 bases between. The CDR3 has 15 amino acids. CDR3 in amino acids: CASSELRTSTDTQYF. DNA for the CDR3: TGTGCCAGCAGTGAACTAAGGACTAGCACAGATACGCAGTATTTT. Combining the CDR3 with reference TRBV2 and TRBJ2-3 gives the whole variable domain EPEVTQTPSHQVTQMGQEVILRCVPISNHLYFYWYRQILGQKVEFLVSFYNNEISEKSEIFDDQFSVERPDGSNFTLKIRSTKLEDSAMYFCASSELRTSTDTQYFGPGTRLTVL.

This clone came up a few times. The chain recombines TRBV6-6 with TRBJ2-1; possibly TRBD1 for D (5 bases). The V end was cut by 2 bases, the J end by 4 bases, with 12 bases between. Germline lookup yields CDR1 MNHNY and CDR2 SVGAGI (reference sequence). The CDR3 runs 15 residues. The DNA of the CDR3 is TGTGCCAGCAGTTACGGGGCTAGTGGATACAATGAGCAGTTCTTC. Protein product: CASSYGASGYNEQFF.

A single count supports this clone. CDR3 bases: TGTGCCAGCAGCAGACAGGGGGATGAAAAACTGTTTTTT. As protein: CASSRQGDEKLFF. This chain uses TRBV7-9 with TRBJ1-4, with 9 bases identical to TRBD1. The germline V gene encodes CDR1 SEHNR and CDR2 FQNEAQ (reference sequence). The junction had 1 base not matched to a gene; V was cut back by 5 bases and J by 6 bases. This CDR3 has 13 residues.

V gene TRBV4-3 combines with J gene TRBJ2-1; 7 positions agree with TRBD1. CDR3 size: 19 residues. J lost 0 bases, V lost 0 bases, and 11 bases had no gene match. CDR1 and CDR2 from the germline V gene are LGHNA and YSLEER. The CDR3 region is CASSQDRTPQGSSYNEQFF. As DNA, the CDR3 is TGCGCCAGCAGCCAAGATCGCACCCCACAGGGGTCCTCCTACAATGAGCAGTTCTTC.

The rearrangement joins TRBV6-5 to TRBJ2-2; D is uncertain. Per the germline V gene, CDR1 is MNHEY and CDR2 is SVGAGI. CDR3 length equals 14 residues. The V end lost 6 bases, the J end lost 5 bases, and 13 bases lay between the germline ends. In DNA form, the CDR3 reads TGTGCCAGCAGCTCCCGGTCCGGGACCGGGGAGCTGTTTTTT. The encoded protein is CASSSRSGTGELFF.

This chain connects TRBV6-4 to TRBJ2-3, with a possible D match to TRBD2 (6 bases). Germline V gene sequence: CDR1 MRHNA, CDR2 SNTAGT. V shed 4 bases and J shed 5 bases, with 10 bases lying between them. This CDR3 contains 13 residues. Here the CDR3 DNA reads TGTGCCAGCAGTGCGGCGGGGCTAGATACGCAGTATTTT. It is translated as CASSAAGLDTQYF.

The genes are TRBV27 and TRBJ2-5, with 8 bases matching TRBD2. Per germline, CDR1 MNHEY and CDR2 SMNVEV (reference sequence). The CDR3 loop spans 19 amino acids. V was clipped by 1 base and J by 0 bases; unmatched bases: 13. The CDR3 nucleotides are TGTGCCAGCAGTTTATATGGTGCGGGGGGCCCCATGTACCAAGAGACCCAGTACTTC. It codes for CASSLYGAGGPMYQETQYF.

The rearrangement joins TRBV19 to TRBJ1-5; a possible D gene is TRBD1 (5 bases). CDR3 length equals 16 residues. Germline CDR1 is LNHDA and CDR2 is SQIVND (reference sequence). Trimming stripped 10 bases from V and 6 bases from J, with 25 bases between. CDR3 nucleotides: TGTGCCACCCGTCGGGGGAGGGGAGCGGGACGTCAGCCCCAGCATTTT. Translation: CATRRGRGAGRQPQHF.

The J gene is TRBJ1-2, the V gene TRBV6-5, with D possibly matching TRBD1 (6 bases). CDR3 length equals 15 residues. V lost 4 bases, J lost 1 base, and 13 bases lay in between. Germline lookup yields CDR1 MNHEY and CDR2 SVGAGI. The CDR3 sequence is CASSLGASSNYGYTF. In DNA, the CDR3 is TGTGCCAGCAGTTTGGGGGCCTCGAGTAACTATGGCTACACCTTC.

This chain joins TRBV18 and TRBJ1-3; 9 positions match TRBD1. Trimming cost V 0 bases and J 5 bases; bases outside gene matches: 14. CDR1 is KGHSH, CDR2 LQKENI, per germline. CDR3 length equals 19 residues. The CDR3, as DNA: TGTGCCAGCTCACCACCGGGACAGGGTATTGTTTCCCCCAGAAACACCATATATTTT. It yields the protein CASSPPGQGIVSPRNTIYF.

V usage is TRBV4-1 and J usage is TRBJ1-2; D is ambiguous. Germline CDR1 MGHRA, CDR2 YSYEKL. Deletions cut 4 bases from V and 8 bases from J, with 11 bases between. The CDR3 sequence is 12 residues long. DNA for the CDR3: TGCGCCAGCAGCCCTGGTAGCAAAGGCTACACCTTC. Its protein product is CASSPGSKGYTF.

V usage is TRBV5-1 and J usage is TRBJ2-5; 13 bases align to TRBD2. V lost 2 bases, J lost 1 base, and 14 bases stayed unmatched. CDR1 is SGHRS, CDR2 YFSETQ, per germline. The CDR3 spans 20 residues. Here the CDR3 reads CASSFAWWTSGGPPQETQYF. CDR3 nucleotide sequence: TGCGCCAGCAGCTTTGCGTGGTGGACTAGCGGGGGCCCACCCCAAGAGACCCAGTACTTC.